This TCR beta chain emerged from a study of blood T cell repertoires in COVID-19. On the study more broadly: Some COVID-19 samples were acute and others convalescent; all came from the United States, Italy and Spain. T cells, B-cell-depleted T cells, or PBMCs supplied cDNA or gDNA.

Study processing details: Reference gene primer amplification in the assay estimated nucleated cell counts. Assay: immunoSEQ multiplex PCR; the TCRdb copy retains only in-frame clones and omits some. Clone size and the V and J calls come from that table; the DNA yielded D and trimming. This table has hundreds of thousands of clones, roughly 85% appearing once. Trimming shortened V by 2 bases and J by 7 bases, and 11 bases separated the two germline ends. The CDR3 runs to 13 residues. CDR1 and CDR2 from the germline V gene are SNHLY and FYNNEI. The specimen was peripheral blood. This rearrangement joins TRBV2 to TRBJ1-1; weak D call: TRBD1 (5 bases). This sequence was found in a man aged 50 to 60 with active or convalescent COVID-19. CDR3 protein: CASSEIREGEAFF. DNA of the CDR3: TGTGCCAGCAGTGAAATCAGGGAGGGTGAAGCTTTCTTT. The variable domain in full, completed from reference TRBV2 and TRBJ1-1, reads EPEVTQTPSHQVTQMGQEVILRCVPISNHLYFYWYRQILGQKVEFLVSFYNNEISEKSEIFDDQFSVERPDGSNFTLKIRSTKLEDSAMYFCASSEIREGEAFFGQGTRLTVV.